The T cell receptor (beta chain) under discussion was sequenced for a study of read filtering for tumor transcriptome and immune sequencing. Study background: Patients were about 18 male and around 13 female, mean age 65.9 years, range about 47 to 85. By R-ISS, stages I, II and III held roughly 8, 16 and 7 patients.

From roughly 390 ng of RNA, a library with molecular barcoded alpha/delta and beta/gamma adaptors was made. TCRdb re-derived calls from the reads in MiXCR, one entry per CDR3 protein. This table has under 60,000 distinct CDR3 sequences, roughly a fifth appearing once. Worth noting for this clonotype: Antigen: not known. One end of the junction does not line up with germline, which may come from a read error.

Germline CDR1 is SQVTM and CDR2 is ANQGSEA. The length of the CDR3 is 18 residues. General observations from the study: Sorted CD138-negative bone marrow cells were not purified T cells.

Specimen: a population of CD138-negative cells sorted from bone marrow. This chain links TRBV29-1 with TRBJ2-4; TRBD2 matches 11 bases. The source is a donor at least 40 years old with multiple myeloma. CDR3 loop: CSIASPGTSGLGPAIRYF. The CDR3, as DNA: TGCTCTATCGCTAGTCCCGGGACTAGCGGTCTTGGTCCTGCCATTCGGTACTTC.